The entry that follows covers one T cell receptor beta chain sequence. Its antigen is not identified. The CDR3 runs to 12 residues. Assay used: immunoSEQ multiplex PCR; TCRdb lists only in-frame clones, some missing. The sample holds 100,000 to 150,000 clones, 85% to 90% seen once. The data derive from a study of T cell responses to AZD1222 COVID-19 vaccine. Study results and limitations: Of the AZD1222 recipients, only 5 or 6 were seropositive at baseline. Targets within unmutated variant regions were reportedly found for nearly half of spike-specific TCRs.

The V and J genes are TRBV21-1 and TRBJ2-7; the table calls TRBD1, which could not be checked here. TRBV21-1 is designated a pseudogene. Sequenced here: peripheral blood, sampled on day 0 of AZD1222 vaccination. The sequence came from an adult in good health. The CDR3 DNA reads as TGTGCCAGCAGCAGAGAAGACGGGCAGGGGTACTTC. It encodes CASSREDGQGYF.